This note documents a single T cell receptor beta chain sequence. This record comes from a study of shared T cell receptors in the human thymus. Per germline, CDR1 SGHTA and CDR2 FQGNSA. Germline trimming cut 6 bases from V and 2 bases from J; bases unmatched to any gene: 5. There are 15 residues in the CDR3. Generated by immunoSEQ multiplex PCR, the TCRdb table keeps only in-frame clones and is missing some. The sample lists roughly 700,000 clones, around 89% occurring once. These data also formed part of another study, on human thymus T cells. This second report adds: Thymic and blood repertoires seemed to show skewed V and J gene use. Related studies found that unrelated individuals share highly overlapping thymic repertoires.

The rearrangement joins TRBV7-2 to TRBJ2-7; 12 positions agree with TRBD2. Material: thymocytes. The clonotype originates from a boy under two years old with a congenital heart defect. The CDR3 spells CASRETSGSPYEQYF. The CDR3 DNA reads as TGTGCCAGCAGGGAGACTAGCGGGAGCCCCTACGAGCAGTACTTC.